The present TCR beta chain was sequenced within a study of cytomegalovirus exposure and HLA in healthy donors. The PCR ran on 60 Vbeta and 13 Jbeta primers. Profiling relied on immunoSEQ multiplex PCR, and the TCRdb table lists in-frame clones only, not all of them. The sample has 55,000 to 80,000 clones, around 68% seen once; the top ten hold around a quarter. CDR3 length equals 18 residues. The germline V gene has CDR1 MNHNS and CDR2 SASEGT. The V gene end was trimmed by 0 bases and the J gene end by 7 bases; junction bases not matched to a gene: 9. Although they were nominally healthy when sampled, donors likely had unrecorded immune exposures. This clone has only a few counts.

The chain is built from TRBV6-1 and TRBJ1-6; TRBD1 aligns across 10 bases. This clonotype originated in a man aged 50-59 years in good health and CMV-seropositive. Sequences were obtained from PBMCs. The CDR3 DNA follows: TGTGCCAGCAGTGAAGCCTTCGGACAGGGGGGACCCAATTCACCCCTCCACTTT. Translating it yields CASSEAFGQGGPNSPLHF.